This T cell receptor beta chain was retrieved from a study of siplizumab effects on memory and regulatory T cells. Study results and caveats: Treg origin accounted for an average of approximately 70% of mappable alloreactive CD4+ clones with siplizumab and roughly 26% in controls. In unstimulated cells, naive T cells appeared more diverse than memory T cells and seemed major alloresponse contributors. Siplizumab produced a significant reduction in alloreactive sequences that were traceable to unstimulated CD4+ memory cells.

As for this clone: The antigen is undetermined.

Here immunoSEQ multiplex PCR was the method, and the copy in TCRdb shows in-frame clones only, minus some. The sample includes more than 45,000 clones, more than 80% of them seen just once. The V end lost 2 bases, the J end lost 7 bases, and 5 bases lay between the germline ends. Looked up from germline, CDR1 is GTSNPN and CDR2 is SVGIG (reference sequence). The CDR3 extends over 11 amino acids. V usage is TRBV30 and J usage is TRBJ1-4; tentative D call: TRBD1 (5 bases). This TCR came from a human donor in good health. Sample: CD8+ T cells sorted from blood. For the CDR3, the DNA is TGTGCCTGGAGTAGGGGTGAAAAACTGTTTTTT. Translating gives CAWSRGEKLFF.